A selection of T cell receptor beta chains follows, all from one sample in a study of T cell repertoires in cytomegalovirus infection. Via MiXCR, TCRdb re-called the reads, giving one row per CDR3 protein. Of 450,000 to 650,000 distinct CDR3 sequences listed, just under 40% were seen once; the top ten hold over 45%. Their antigens are not known. Specimen: cultured PBMCs, collected from culture after CMV antigen stimulation. These TCRs come from a human donor in good health (CMV status not recorded). Some clones in this sample may be carry-over from other donors' samples. Both conserved end residues are part of each CDR3. A D gene is named only where the DNA matches it firmly. Not all rows give a size; the values are once, few, many and, for expanded clones, a class.

V,size,J,D,CDR3,DNA
TRBV5-6,.,TRBJ1-2,.,CASSRSPYYGYTF,TGTGCCAGCAGCCGGAGCCCGTACTATGGCTACACCTTC
TRBV12-3/TRBV12-4,.,TRBJ2-7,.,CASSFRGPGHNYEQYF,TGTGCCAGCAGTTTTCGGGGACCGGGACACAACTACGAGCAGTACTTC
TRBV20-1,.,TRBJ2-2,.,CSVGSGTGELFF,TGCAGTGTAGGTAGCGGCACCGGGGAGCTGTTTTTT
TRBV20-1,few,TRBJ2-5,TRBD2,CSASPGGAKETQYF,TGCAGTGCCTCGCCCGGGGGGGCGAAAGAGACCCAGTACTTC
TRBV7-2,.,TRBJ2-4,TRBD2,CASSQLGPGGIQYF,TGTGCCAGCAGTCAGTTGGGGCCGGGGGGGATTCAGTACTTC
TRBV4-3,.,TRBJ2-2,TRBD2,CASSQIAGGPSGELFF,TGCGCCAGCAGCCAAATAGCGGGAGGGCCATCCGGGGAGCTGTTTTTT
TRBV20-1,.,TRBJ2-7,.,CSARAGLNYEQYF,TGCAGTGCTAGAGCAGGGCTGAACTACGAGCAGTACTTC
TRBV6-2/TRBV6-3,many,TRBJ2-1,.,CASSLDSSRNEQFF,TGTGCCAGCAGCCTCGATAGCTCTCGCAATGAGCAGTTCTTC
TRBV12-3/TRBV12-4,once,TRBJ2-1,TRBD2,CASSTPAFGLVGNEQFF,TGTGCCAGCAGTACGCCGGCGTTCGGACTAGTAGGGAATGAGCAGTTCTTC
TRBV12-3/TRBV12-4,many,TRBJ2-5,.,CASSPVSGAQETQYF,TGTGCCAGCAGTCCCGTATCAGGGGCACAAGAGACCCAGTACTTC
TRBV11-2,.,TRBJ2-7,.,CASSIFYEQYF,TGTGCCAGCAGCATATTTTACGAGCAGTACTTC
TRBV25-1,.,TRBJ1-5,.,CASSDAYSNQPQHF,TGTGCCAGCAGTGATGCCTATAGCAATCAGCCCCAGCATTTT
TRBV20-1,.,TRBJ1-4,TRBD1,CSATLAGTGNEKLFF,TGCAGTGCCACCCTGGCCGGGACAGGGAATGAAAAACTGTTTTTT
TRBV7-2,.,TRBJ2-7,.,CASTNTRDNQPPTRQYF,TGTGCCAGCACCAATACCCGGGACAATCAGCCTCCTACGAGGCAGTACTTC
TRBV7-9,.,TRBJ2-1,TRBD2,CASSLGRPSGRALGEQFF,TGTGCCAGCAGCTTAGGCCGGCCTAGCGGGCGGGCTTTGGGTGAGCAGTTCTTC
TRBV10-3,.,TRBJ2-6,.,CAIRQEVSGANVLTF,TGTGCCATCAGACAGGAAGTCTCTGGGGCCAACGTCCTGACTTTC
TRBV29-1,.,TRBJ2-2,TRBD2,CSVGRAAGELFF,TGCAGCGTCGGGAGGGCGGCCGGGGAGCTGTTTTTT
TRBV7-9,few,TRBJ2-2,TRBD1,CASSPPPGQGNTGELFF,TGTGCCAGCAGCCCCCCTCCGGGACAGGGGAACACCGGGGAGCTGTTTTTT
TRBV5-4,few,TRBJ2-1,.,CASSPPQARRNNEQFF,TGTGCCAGCAGCCCACCACAGGCCAGGCGGAACAATGAGCAGTTCTTC
TRBV12-3/TRBV12-4,.,TRBJ2-2,.,CASTNVPGGELFF,TGTGCCAGCACCAACGTCCCTGGCGGGGAGCTGTTTTTT
TRBV7-2,.,TRBJ2-5,.,CASSLRNEETQYF,TGTGCCAGCAGCTTAAGGAATGAAGAGACCCAGTACTTC
TRBV4-2,.,TRBJ2-3,TRBD2,CASSQGGLAGGSTDTQYF,TGTGCCAGCAGCCAAGGTGGGCTAGCGGGGGGAAGCACAGATACGCAGTATTTT
TRBV27,few,TRBJ2-1,TRBD2,CASSTSGSFNEQFF,TGTGCCAGCAGTACTAGCGGGAGTTTCAATGAGCAGTTCTTC
TRBV7-2,few,TRBJ2-7,TRBD2,CASSPPSGRHEQYF,TGTGCCAGCAGCCCTCCTAGCGGGCGCCACGAGCAGTACTTC
TRBV20-1,.,TRBJ2-5,TRBD1,CSANIQGAETQYF,TGCAGTGCTAATATACAGGGGGCAGAGACCCAGTACTTC
TRBV20-1,.,TRBJ2-7,TRBD1,CSATQDRGPYEQYF,TGCAGTGCTACACAGGACAGGGGGCCGTACGAGCAGTACTTC
TRBV6-2/TRBV6-3,.,TRBJ2-1,TRBD2,CASNPLAGPYNEQFF,TGTGCCAGCAACCCCTTAGCGGGCCCCTACAATGAGCAGTTCTTC
TRBV7-9,.,TRBJ2-1,.,CASSPDAGTTYNEQFF,TGTGCCAGCAGCCCAGACGCGGGGACGACATACAATGAGCAGTTCTTC